The clone carrying this TCR beta chain has only a few counts. Measured with immunoSEQ multiplex PCR; TCRdb has only the in-frame clones, and not every one. This table holds about 46,000 clones, 85% to 90% found once. This sample is drawn from a study of blood T cell repertoires in COVID-19. Study-wide background: Some COVID-19 samples were acute and others convalescent; all came from the United States, Italy and Spain.

The V and J ends lost 1 base and 7 bases respectively, with 5 bases between them. Germline CDR1 is LNHDA and CDR2 is SQIVND (reference sequence). CDR3 length: 12 residues. The sequence came from a human donor in a cohort sampled during active COVID-19. The sample consisted of peripheral blood. The chain is built from TRBV19 and TRBJ1-5; no clear D. CDR3 loop: CASSIARQPQHF. The CDR3, as DNA: TGTGCCAGTAGTATAGCGCGCCAGCCCCAGCATTTT.